These 9 T cell receptor beta chains originate from one sample sequenced in a study of T cells after posttransplantation cyclophosphamide. TCRdb's copy holds only in-frame clones and misses some; the assay was immunoSEQ multiplex PCR. Of some 22,000 clones listed, around 86% were seen once; the top ten hold 6.3%. Sequencing was performed on PBMCs. These receptors all stem from a woman in her sixties or seventies with a blood cancer, CMV-positive, and with a related stem cell donor.

The V call is TRBV18, the J call TRBJ2-5; D not certain. Germline V gene sequence: CDR1 KGHSH, CDR2 LQKENI. The CDR3 has 12 residues. Trimming removed 6 bases from V and 2 bases from J, with 7 bases in between. DNA for the CDR3: TGTGCCAGCTCTTTACAGCAAGAGACCCAGTACTTC. It is translated as CASSLQQETQYF. Combining the CDR3 with reference TRBV18 and TRBJ2-5 gives the whole variable domain NAGVMQNPRHLVRRRGQEARLRCSPMKGHSHVYWYRQLPEEGLKFMVYLQKENIIDESGMPKERFSAEFPKEGPSILRIQQVVRGDSAAYFCASSLQQETQYFGPGTRLLVL.

The rearrangement uses TRBV13 and TRBJ2-5; TRBD2 agrees at 11 bases. The CDR3 is made up of 15 amino acids. Per germline, CDR1 PRHDT and CDR2 FYEKMQ (reference sequence). After removal of 2 bases from V and 4 bases from J, the junction contained 3 bases not matched to a gene. CDR3 amino acids: CASSLMTSGAETQYF. The CDR3 coding sequence is TGTGCCAGCAGCTTAATGACTAGCGGGGCAGAGACCCAGTACTTC.

The rearrangement uses TRBV7-2 and TRBJ2-6; D possibly corresponds to TRBD2 (6 bases). V was shortened by 4 bases and J by 1 base, with 14 bases between the two germline ends. The CDR3 is 17 amino acids. CDR1 is SGHTA, CDR2 FQGNSA, per germline. CDR3 region: CASSSGPGRSGANVLTF. The DNA for the CDR3 is TGTGCCAGCAGCTCGGGGCCTGGGAGGTCTGGGGCCAACGTCCTGACTTTC.

The V and J genes are TRBV2 and TRBJ1-2; D unresolved. The CDR3 covers 13 residues. V was trimmed by 4 bases and J by 0 bases, leaving 6 bases between them. CDR1 and CDR2 from the germline V gene are SNHLY and FYNNEI. CDR3 sequence (DNA): TGTGCCAGCAGTGGCCAGTCTAACTATGGCTACACCTTC. Translation: CASSGQSNYGYTF.

The genes are TRBV5-1 and TRBJ2-3; TRBD1 agrees at 9 bases. Germline V lookup: CDR1 SGHRS, CDR2 YFSETQ. Germline trimming cut 5 bases from V and 4 bases from J; bases unmatched to any gene: 11. The CDR3 consists of 16 residues. The CDR3 region is CASSAGTGSGADTQYF. In DNA form, the CDR3 reads TGCGCCAGCAGTGCCGGGACAGGGTCAGGCGCAGATACGCAGTATTTT.

In this sample, this clone turned up a few times. The chain couples TRBV21-1 to TRBJ2-7; TRBD2 reflects the table's D call only, with no check against the DNA. TRBV21-1 is labeled a pseudogene. The CDR3 loop spans 16 amino acids. The CDR3 coding sequence is TGTGCCAGCAGCAAAGCCAACTATGCCCCGAGCCGCGAGCAGTACTTC. Translating it yields CASSKANYAPSREQYF.

This clone was observed a single time. This rearrangement joins TRBV5-1 to TRBJ2-7; TRBD1 matches 7 bases. Trimming took 3 bases from V and 3 from J; bases not matched to a gene: 0. Germline CDR1 SGHRS, CDR2 YFSETQ. The CDR3 totals 12 residues. The CDR3 loop reads CASSWDSYEQYF. CDR3 DNA: TGCGCCAGCAGCTGGGACAGCTACGAGCAGTACTTC.

J is TRBJ1-1 and V is TRBV5-8; 11 bases are shared with TRBD1. V gave up 5 bases and J gave up 5 bases; unmatched junction bases: 8. This CDR3 region has 15 residues. The germline gives CDR1 SGHTS, CDR2 YDEGEE. DNA of the CDR3: TGTGCCAGCAGTCGACGGGACAGGGGGTTTACTGAAGCTTTCTTT. It codes for CASSRRDRGFTEAFF.

The chain employs TRBV12-1 and TRBJ2-2; the DNA was not used to check the table's D call, TRBD2. TRBV12-1 counts as a pseudogene. The CDR3 is 16 residues long. The DNA for the CDR3 is TGTGCCAGCAGCCTCGGACTAGCGGGAGTACCCGGGGAGCTGTTTTTT. Translation gives CASSLGLAGVPGELFF.